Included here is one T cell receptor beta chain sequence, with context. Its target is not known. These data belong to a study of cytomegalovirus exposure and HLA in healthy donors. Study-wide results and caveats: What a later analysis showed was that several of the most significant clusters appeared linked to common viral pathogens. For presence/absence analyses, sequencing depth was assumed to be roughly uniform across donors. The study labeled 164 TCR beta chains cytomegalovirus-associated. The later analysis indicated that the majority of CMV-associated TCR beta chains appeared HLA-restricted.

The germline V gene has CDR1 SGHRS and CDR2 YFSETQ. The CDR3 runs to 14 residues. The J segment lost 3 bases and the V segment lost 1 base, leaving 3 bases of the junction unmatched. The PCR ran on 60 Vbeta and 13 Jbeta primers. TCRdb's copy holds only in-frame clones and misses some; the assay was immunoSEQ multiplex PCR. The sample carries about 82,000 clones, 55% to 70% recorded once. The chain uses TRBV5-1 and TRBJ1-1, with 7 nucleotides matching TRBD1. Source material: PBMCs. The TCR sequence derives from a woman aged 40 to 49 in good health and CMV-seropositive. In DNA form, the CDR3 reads TGCGCCAGCAGCTTGTCAGGGGGGTACACTGAAGCTTTCTTT. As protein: CASSLSGGYTEAFF.